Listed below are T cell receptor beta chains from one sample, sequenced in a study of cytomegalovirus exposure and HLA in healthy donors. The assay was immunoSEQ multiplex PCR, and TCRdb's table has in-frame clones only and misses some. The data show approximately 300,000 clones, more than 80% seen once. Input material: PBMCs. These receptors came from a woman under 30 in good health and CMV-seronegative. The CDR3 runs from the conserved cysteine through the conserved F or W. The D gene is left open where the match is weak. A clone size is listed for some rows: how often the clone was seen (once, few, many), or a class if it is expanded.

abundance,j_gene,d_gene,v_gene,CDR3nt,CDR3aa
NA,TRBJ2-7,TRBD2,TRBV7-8,TGTGCCAGCAGCCACCTGTTTGAGACTAGCGTTTTGTTCCACGAGCAGTACTTC,CASSHLFETSVLFHEQYF
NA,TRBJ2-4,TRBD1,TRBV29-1,TGCAGCGTCCAGGGACAGGGGGGGTTCCGGCTAGCCAAAAACATTCAGTACTTC,CSVQGQGGFRLAKNIQYF
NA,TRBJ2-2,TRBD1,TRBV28,TGTGCCAGCAGTGACAGGGCTACCGGGGAGCTGTTTTTT,CASSDRATGELFF
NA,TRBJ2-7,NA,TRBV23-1,TGCGCCAAAAGGGCCGGGACTCCCTACGAGCAGTACTTC,CAKRAGTPYEQYF
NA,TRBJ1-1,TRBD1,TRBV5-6,TGTGCCAGCAGCTCGGACAGGGGAGGCACTGAAGCTTTCTTT,CASSSDRGGTEAFF
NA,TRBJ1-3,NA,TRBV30,TGTGCCTGGAGTGGGGGGCCCACAGCACCCTCTGGAAACACCATATATTTT,CAWSGGPTAPSGNTIYF
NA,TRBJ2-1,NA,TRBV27,TGTGCCAGCAGTTTACGGGGGATGATCTACAATGAGCAGTTCTTC,CASSLRGMIYNEQFF
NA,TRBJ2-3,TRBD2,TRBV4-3,TGCGCCAGCAGCCAGGCCACTAGCGGGAGGGAAGCGCAGTATTTT,CASSQATSGREAQYF
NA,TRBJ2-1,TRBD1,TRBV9,TGTGCCAGCAGCGCCGGGACAGGGCTTAATGAGCAGTTCTTC,CASSAGTGLNEQFF
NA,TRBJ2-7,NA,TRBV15,TGTGCCACCAGCAGAGATCCAGCGTCCTACGAGCAGTACTTC,CATSRDPASYEQYF
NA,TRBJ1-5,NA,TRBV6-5,TGTGCCAGCAGACCCTCTACTGATCAGCCCCAGCATTTT,CASRPSTDQPQHF
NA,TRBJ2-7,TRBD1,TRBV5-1,TGCGCCAGCAGCCCCGGGACAGGACGCTACGAGCAGTACTTC,CASSPGTGRYEQYF
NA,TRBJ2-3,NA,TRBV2,TGTGCCAGCTCCCCGCCCGGTGCCGCCGATGTGAATACGCAGTATTTT,CASSPPGAADVNTQYF
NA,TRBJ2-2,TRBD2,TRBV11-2,TGTGCCAGCAGCTTAGGGCTAGCGGGAGGCACCGGGGAGCTGTTTTTT,CASSLGLAGGTGELFF
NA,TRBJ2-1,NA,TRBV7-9,TGTGCCAGCAGCTTTTTGCGGGGACCCTACAATGAGCAGTTCTTC,CASSFLRGPYNEQFF
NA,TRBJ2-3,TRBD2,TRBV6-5,TGTGCCAGCAGTTACTCGACTAGCGAGGGCACAGATACGCAGTATTTT,CASSYSTSEGTDTQYF
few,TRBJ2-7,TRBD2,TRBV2,TGTGCCAGCAGTGAAGGAGAGCGGGAGGGCCAGTACGAGCAGTACTTC,CASSEGEREGQYEQYF
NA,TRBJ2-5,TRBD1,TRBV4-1,TGCGCCAGCGGCTTTCCAGGGGGCGAAGAGACCCAGTACTTC,CASGFPGGEETQYF
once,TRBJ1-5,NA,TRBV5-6,TGTGCCAGCAGCCAAGGGACTCGGGGGAATCAGCCCCAGCATTTT,CASSQGTRGNQPQHF
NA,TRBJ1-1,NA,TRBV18,TGTGCCAGCTCACCTCGGGTGAACACTGAAGCTTTCTTT,CASSPRVNTEAFF
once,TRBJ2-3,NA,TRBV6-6,TGTGCCAGCAGTTACCTGACCCAGGGGCCCTCAGATACGCAGTATTTT,CASSYLTQGPSDTQYF
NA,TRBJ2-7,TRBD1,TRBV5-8,TGTGCCAGCAGCTTGACAGGGGGTCTGTACGAGCAGTACTTC,CASSLTGGLYEQYF
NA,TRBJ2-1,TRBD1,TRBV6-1,TGTGCCAGCAGTCAAGCCCCCGGGACAGAATCCTACAATGAGCAGTTCTTC,CASSQAPGTESYNEQFF
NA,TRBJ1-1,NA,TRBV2,TGTGCCAGCACCCCAACAGACAGGAACACTGAAGCTTTCTTT,CASTPTDRNTEAFF
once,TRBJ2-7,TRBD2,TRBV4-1,TGCGCCAGCAGCCCTAAGGGACTAGCGGAGACCAGGAGCTCCTACGAGCAGTACTTC,CASSPKGLAETRSSYEQYF